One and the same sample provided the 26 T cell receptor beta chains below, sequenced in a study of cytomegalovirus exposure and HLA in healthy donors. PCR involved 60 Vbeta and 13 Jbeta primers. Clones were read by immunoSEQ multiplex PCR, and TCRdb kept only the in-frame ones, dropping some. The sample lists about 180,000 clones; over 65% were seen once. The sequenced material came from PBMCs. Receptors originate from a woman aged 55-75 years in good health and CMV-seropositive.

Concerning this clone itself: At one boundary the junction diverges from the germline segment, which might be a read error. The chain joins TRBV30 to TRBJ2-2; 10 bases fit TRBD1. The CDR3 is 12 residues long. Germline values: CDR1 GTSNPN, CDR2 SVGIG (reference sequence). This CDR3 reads CVWDRGTGELFF. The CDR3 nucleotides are TGTGTCTGGGACAGGGGCACCGGGGAGCTGTTTTTT.

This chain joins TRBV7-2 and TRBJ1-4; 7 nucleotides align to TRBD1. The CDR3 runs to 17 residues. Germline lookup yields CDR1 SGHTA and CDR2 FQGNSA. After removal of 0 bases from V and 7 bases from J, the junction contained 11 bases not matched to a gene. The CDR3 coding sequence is TGTGCCAGCAGCTTAGCAATGGGACAGCGGATGGGTGAAAAACTGTTTTTT. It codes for CASSLAMGQRMGEKLFF.

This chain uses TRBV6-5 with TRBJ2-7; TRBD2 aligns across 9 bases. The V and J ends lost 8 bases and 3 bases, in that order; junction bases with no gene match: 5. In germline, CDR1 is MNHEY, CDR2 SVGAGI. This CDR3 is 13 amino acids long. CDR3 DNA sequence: TGTGCCAGCGGGCAGCGGGGGGTCTACGAGCAGTACTTC. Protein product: CASGQRGVYEQYF.

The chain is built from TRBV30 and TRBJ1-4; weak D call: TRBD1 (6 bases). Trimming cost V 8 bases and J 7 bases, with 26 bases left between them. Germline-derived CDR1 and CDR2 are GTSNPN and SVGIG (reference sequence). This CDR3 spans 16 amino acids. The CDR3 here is CAHRPRQASRAEKLFF. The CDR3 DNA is TGTGCCCATCGACCGAGACAGGCTTCAAGGGCTGAAAAACTGTTTTTT.

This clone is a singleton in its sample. In DNA form, the CDR3 reads TGTGCCAGCAGCCAAGACACGGGGATCACAGATACGCAGTATTTT. Its translation is CASSQDTGITDTQYF. The rearrangement joins TRBV4-2 to TRBJ2-3, with D possibly TRBD2 on 5 matching bases. Germline-derived CDR1 and CDR2 are LGHNA and YNFKEQ. The CDR3 extends over 15 amino acids. The ends were cut back, 0 bases at V and 2 bases at J, with 9 bases in the middle.

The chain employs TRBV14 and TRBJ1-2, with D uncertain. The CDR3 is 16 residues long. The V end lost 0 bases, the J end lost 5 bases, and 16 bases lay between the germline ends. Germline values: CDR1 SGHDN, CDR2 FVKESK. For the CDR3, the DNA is TGTGCCAGCAGCCAAGATCTAGGGAGGGTGACGTATGGCTACACCTTC. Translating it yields CASSQDLGRVTYGYTF.

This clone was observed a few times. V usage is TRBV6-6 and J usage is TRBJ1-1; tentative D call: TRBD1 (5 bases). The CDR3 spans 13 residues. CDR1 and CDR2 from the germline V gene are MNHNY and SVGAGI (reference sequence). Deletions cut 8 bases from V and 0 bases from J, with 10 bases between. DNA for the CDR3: TGTGCCAGCCAAACAGGCATGAACACTGAAGCTTTCTTT. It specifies CASQTGMNTEAFF.

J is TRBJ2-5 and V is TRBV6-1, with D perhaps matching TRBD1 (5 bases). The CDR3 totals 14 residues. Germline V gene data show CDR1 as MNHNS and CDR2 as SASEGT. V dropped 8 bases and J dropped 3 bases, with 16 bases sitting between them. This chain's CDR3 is CASCAASGKETQYF. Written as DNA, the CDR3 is TGTGCCAGCTGCGCGGCGTCAGGGAAAGAGACCCAGTACTTC.

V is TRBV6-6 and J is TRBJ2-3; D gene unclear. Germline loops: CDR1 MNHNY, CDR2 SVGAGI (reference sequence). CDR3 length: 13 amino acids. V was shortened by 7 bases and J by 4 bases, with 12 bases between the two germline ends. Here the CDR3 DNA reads TGTGCCAGCAAAAGGTCCGAGGCAGATACGCAGTATTTT. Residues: CASKRSEADTQYF.

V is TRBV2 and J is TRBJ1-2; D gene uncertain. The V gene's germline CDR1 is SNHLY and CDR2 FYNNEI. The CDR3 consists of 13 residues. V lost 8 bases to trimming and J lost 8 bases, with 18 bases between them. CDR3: CASGGPEMGGYTF. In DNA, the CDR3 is TGTGCCAGCGGAGGCCCTGAAATGGGGGGCTACACCTTC.

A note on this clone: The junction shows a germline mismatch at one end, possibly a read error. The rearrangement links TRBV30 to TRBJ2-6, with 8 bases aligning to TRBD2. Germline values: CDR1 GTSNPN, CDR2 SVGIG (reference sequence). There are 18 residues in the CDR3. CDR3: CAWSVLIAGLSGANGLTF. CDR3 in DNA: TGTGCCTGGAGTGTACTAATAGCGGGGTTATCTGGGGCCAACGGCCTGACTTTC.

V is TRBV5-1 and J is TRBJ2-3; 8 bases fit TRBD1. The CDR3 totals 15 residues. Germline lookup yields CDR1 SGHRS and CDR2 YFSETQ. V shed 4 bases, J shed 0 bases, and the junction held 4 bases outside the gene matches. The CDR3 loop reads CASSPQGESTDTQYF. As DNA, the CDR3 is TGCGCCAGCAGCCCACAGGGGGAAAGCACAGATACGCAGTATTTT.

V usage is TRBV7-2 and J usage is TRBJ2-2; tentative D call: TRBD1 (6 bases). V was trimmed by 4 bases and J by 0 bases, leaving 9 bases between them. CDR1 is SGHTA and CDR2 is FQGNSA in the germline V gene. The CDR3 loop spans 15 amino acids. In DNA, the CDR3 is TGTGCCAGCAGCTCGACAGGAGCGAACACCGGGGAGCTGTTTTTT. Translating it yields CASSSTGANTGELFF.

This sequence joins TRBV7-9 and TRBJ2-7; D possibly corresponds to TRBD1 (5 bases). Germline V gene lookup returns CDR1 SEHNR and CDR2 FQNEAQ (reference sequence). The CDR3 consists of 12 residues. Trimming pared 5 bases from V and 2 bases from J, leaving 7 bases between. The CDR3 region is CASSPDTYEQYF. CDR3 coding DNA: TGTGCCAGCAGCCCGGACACCTACGAGCAGTACTTC.

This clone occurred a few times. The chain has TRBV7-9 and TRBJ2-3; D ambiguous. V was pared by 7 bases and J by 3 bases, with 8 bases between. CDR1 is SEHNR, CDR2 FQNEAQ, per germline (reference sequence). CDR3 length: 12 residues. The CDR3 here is CASTTYTDTQYF. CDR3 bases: TGTGCCAGCACCACCTATACAGATACGCAGTATTTT.

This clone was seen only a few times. The CDR3 loop is CASSLGLAGGQASTARYNEQFF. CDR3 coding DNA: TGTGCCAGCAGTCTGGGACTAGCGGGGGGGCAGGCTTCCACGGCCCGCTACAATGAGCAGTTCTTC. The genes are TRBV28 and TRBJ2-1, with 16 nucleotides matching TRBD2. Trimming cost V 5 bases and J 3 bases; bases outside gene matches: 19. In germline, CDR1 is MDHEN, CDR2 SYDVKM. The CDR3 totals 22 residues.

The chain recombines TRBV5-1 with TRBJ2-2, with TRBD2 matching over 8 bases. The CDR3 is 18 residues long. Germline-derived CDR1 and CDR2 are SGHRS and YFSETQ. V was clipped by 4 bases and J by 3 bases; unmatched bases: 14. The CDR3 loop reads CASSPLLGGARHTGELFF. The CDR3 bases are TGCGCCAGCAGCCCCCTTCTCGGGGGGGCGAGGCACACCGGGGAGCTGTTTTTT.

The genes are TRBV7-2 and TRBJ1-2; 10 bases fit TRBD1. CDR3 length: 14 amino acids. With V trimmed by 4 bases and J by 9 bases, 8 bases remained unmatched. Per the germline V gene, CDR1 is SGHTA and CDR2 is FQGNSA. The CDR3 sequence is CASSSSGQGVSYTF. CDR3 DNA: TGTGCCAGCAGCTCCTCTGGACAGGGGGTTAGCTACACCTTC. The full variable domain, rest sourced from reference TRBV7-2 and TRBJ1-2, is GAGVSQSPSNKVTEKGKDVELRCDPISGHTALYWYRQSLGQGLEFLIYFQGNSAPDKSGLPSDRFSAERTGGSVSTLTIQRTQQEDSAVYLCASSSSGQGVSYTFGSGTRLTVV.

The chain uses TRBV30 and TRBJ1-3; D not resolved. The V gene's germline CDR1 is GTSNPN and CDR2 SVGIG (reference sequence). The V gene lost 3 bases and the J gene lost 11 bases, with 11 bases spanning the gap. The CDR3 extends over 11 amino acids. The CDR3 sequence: CAWSEQRPIYF. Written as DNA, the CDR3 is TGTGCCTGGAGCGAACAGCGGCCCATATATTTT.

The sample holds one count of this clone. This chain's CDR3 is CASRGGGGSYNEQFF. In DNA, the CDR3 is TGCGCCAGCAGAGGAGGCGGGGGGAGCTACAATGAGCAGTTCTTC. J is TRBJ2-1 and V is TRBV5-1; TRBD2 matches 8 bases. Per the germline V gene, CDR1 is SGHRS and CDR2 is YFSETQ. Trimming cost V 5 bases and J 3 bases; bases outside gene matches: 7. The CDR3 has 15 residues.

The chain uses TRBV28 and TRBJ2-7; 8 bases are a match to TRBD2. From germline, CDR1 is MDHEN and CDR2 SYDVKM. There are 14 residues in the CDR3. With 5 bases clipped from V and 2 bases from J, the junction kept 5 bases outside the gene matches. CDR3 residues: CASSMGGGTYEQYF. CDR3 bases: TGTGCCAGCAGTATGGGCGGGGGGACCTACGAGCAGTACTTC.

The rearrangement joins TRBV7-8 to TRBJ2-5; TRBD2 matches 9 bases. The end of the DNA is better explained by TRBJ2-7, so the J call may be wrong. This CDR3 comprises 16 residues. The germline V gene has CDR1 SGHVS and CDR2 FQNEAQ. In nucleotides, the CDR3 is TGTGCCAGCAGCCCGTTTCTAGCGGGGAGCTCCTACGAGCAGTACTTC. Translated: CASSPFLAGSSYEQYF.

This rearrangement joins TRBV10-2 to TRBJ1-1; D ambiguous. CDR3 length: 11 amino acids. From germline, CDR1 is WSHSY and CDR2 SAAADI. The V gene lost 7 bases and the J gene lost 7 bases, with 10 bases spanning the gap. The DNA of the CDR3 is TGCGCCAGCACCGAACGGGGTGAAGCTTTCTTT. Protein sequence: CASTERGEAFF.

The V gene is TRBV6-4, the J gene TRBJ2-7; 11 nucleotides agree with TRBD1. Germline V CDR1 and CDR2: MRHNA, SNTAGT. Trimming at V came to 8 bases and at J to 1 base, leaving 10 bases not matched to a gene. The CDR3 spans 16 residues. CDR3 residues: CASGQGARGLSYEQYF. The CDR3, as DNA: TGTGCCAGCGGACAGGGGGCCCGAGGGCTTTCCTACGAGCAGTACTTC.

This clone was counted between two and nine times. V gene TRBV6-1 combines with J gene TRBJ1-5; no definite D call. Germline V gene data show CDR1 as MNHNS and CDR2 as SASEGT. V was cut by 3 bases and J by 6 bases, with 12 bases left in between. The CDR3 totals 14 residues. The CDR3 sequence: CASSENPPSQPQHF. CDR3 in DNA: TGTGCCAGCAGTGAGAACCCTCCCAGTCAGCCCCAGCATTTT.

DNA for the CDR3: TGTGCCAGCAGTTTTGGACAGGGAACAGATACGCAGTATTTT. Translation gives CASSFGQGTDTQYF. The rearrangement joins TRBV27 to TRBJ2-3, with 8 nucleotides matching TRBD1. This CDR3 is 14 amino acids long. Germline CDR1 MNHEY, CDR2 SMNVEV (reference sequence). V shed 3 bases, J shed 3 bases, and the junction held 2 bases outside the gene matches.